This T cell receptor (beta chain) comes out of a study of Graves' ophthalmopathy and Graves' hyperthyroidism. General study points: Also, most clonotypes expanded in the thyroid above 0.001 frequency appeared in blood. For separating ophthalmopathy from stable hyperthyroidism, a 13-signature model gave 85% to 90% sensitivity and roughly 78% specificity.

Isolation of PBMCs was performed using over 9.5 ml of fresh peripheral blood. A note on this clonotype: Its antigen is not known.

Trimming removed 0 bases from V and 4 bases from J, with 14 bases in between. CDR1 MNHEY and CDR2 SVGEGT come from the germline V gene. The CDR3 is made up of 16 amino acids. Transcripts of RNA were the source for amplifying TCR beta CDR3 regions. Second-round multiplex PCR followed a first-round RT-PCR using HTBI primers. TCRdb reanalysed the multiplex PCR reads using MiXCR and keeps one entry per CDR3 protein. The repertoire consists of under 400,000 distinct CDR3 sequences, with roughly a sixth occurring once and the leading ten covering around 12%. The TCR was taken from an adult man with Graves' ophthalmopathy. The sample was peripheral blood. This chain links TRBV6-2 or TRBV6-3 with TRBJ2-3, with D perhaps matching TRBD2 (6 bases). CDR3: CASSYSERATADTQYF. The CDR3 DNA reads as TGTGCCAGCAGTTACTCGGAGCGGGCGACGGCAGATACGCAGTATTTT.